A single sample gave rise to the 5 T cell receptor beta chains below, sequenced in a study of blood T cell repertoires in COVID-19. Method: immunoSEQ multiplex PCR; TCRdb's copy keeps in-frame clones and lacks some. The profile shows 90,000 to 100,000 clones, roughly 82% of them singletons. The sequenced sample consisted of peripheral blood. The receptors shown here come from a man aged 65 to 85 with active or convalescent COVID-19.

This clone has more than one count but fewer than ten. The chain uses TRBV19 and TRBJ2-4; D may be TRBD2 (5 bases). In germline, CDR1 is LNHDA, CDR2 SQIVND (reference sequence). The length of the CDR3 is 14 residues. V was cut by 3 bases and J by 4 bases, with 10 bases left in between. CDR3 bases: TGTGCCAGTAGTATCGTCGGGAAGAAAAACATTCAGTACTTC. Residues: CASSIVGKKNIQYF.

This CDR3 reads CASKGVWNQPQHF. The CDR3 DNA follows: TGCGCCAGCAAGGGGGTATGGAATCAGCCCCAGCATTTT. V usage is TRBV10-2 and J usage is TRBJ1-5, with D perhaps TRBD1 (6 bases). V was shortened by 7 bases and J by 4 bases, with 11 bases between the two germline ends. Germline V gives CDR1 WSHSY, CDR2 SAAADI. The CDR3 length is 13 residues.

The chain has TRBV14 and TRBJ1-6; 7 nucleotides align to TRBD1. The trim removed 6 bases at V and 4 bases at J, leaving 6 bases unmatched. The germline V gene encodes CDR1 SGHDN and CDR2 FVKESK. The CDR3 is 15 amino acids. This chain's CDR3 is CASSLGQAYNSPLHF. The DNA of the CDR3 is TGTGCCAGCAGTCTTGGACAGGCTTATAATTCACCCCTCCACTTT.

This chain connects TRBV19 to TRBJ2-7, with a tentative D call TRBD2 (6 bases). Trimming took off 6 bases at V and 1 base at J, with 10 bases between the two ends. The CDR3 runs 13 residues. Germline V gene data show CDR1 as LNHDA and CDR2 as SQIVND (reference sequence). The CDR3 DNA reads TGTGCCAGTAGGGCCGGGGGTTCCTACGAGCAGTACTTC. Translated, it gives CASRAGGSYEQYF.

This clone came up a few times. The V and J genes are TRBV9 and TRBJ2-3, with a weak D call TRBD2 (6 bases). The V end was cut by 3 bases, the J end by 6 bases, with 17 bases between. The CDR3 runs to 15 residues. Germline V gene data show CDR1 as SGDLS and CDR2 as YYNGEE. The CDR3: CASSASGGISDTQYF. CDR3 coding DNA: TGTGCCAGCAGCGCCTCGGGCGGGATTTCCGATACGCAGTATTTT.